A single sample is the source of the 28 T cell receptor beta chains below, sequenced in a study of response to subunit inactivated influenza vaccine (dated 2018 in TCRdb). The library was produced with RT-PCR. The run used an Illumina HiSeq 2500. TCRdb itself trimmed the public reads at Q25 with fastp, ran MiXCR and retained productive beta chains. Rows with one shared CDR3 protein collapse into an entry with the most common genes and DNA. The sample table shows roughly 500,000 distinct CDR3 sequences, and more than 15% are seen once. The top ten constitute 3% of the sample. Source: CD4+ T cells sorted from PBMCs, taken around 25 months after vaccination. These receptors originate from a man between 50 and 69 years old who received an inactivated influenza vaccine. Donor details come from another sample of the same person, matched by shared clones.

The chain carries TRBV20-1 and TRBJ1-4, with D perhaps matching TRBD1 (5 bases). The CDR3 contains 13 residues. Germline loops: CDR1 DFQATT, CDR2 SNEGSKA (reference sequence). V lost 2 bases, J lost 4 bases, and 8 bases lay in between. The CDR3 sequence is CSARRTNNEKLFF. CDR3 in DNA: TGCAGTGCTAGACGGACAAATAATGAAAAACTGTTTTTT.

The chain combines TRBV27 with TRBJ2-7; 9 nucleotides match TRBD1. V lost 0 bases and J lost 2; bases outside the gene matches: 11. Germline V gene sequence: CDR1 MNHEY, CDR2 SMNVEV (reference sequence). The CDR3 consists of 18 residues. This CDR3 is CASSLSQYKDRGTYEQYF. CDR3 DNA sequence: TGTGCCAGCAGTTTATCGCAATATAAGGACAGGGGAACCTACGAGCAGTACTTC.

This clonotype was counted ten times or more. The chain recombines TRBV12-3 or TRBV12-4 with TRBJ2-7; the D is unclear. This CDR3 is built from 13 residues. The V and J ends lost 2 bases and 3 bases respectively, with 8 bases between them. The CDR3 loop reads CASSLRHNYEQYF. CDR3 nucleotide sequence: TGTGCCAGCAGTTTAAGGCACAACTACGAGCAGTACTTC.

This clonotype was seen a few times. The chain is built from TRBV12-3 or TRBV12-4 and TRBJ1-2; TRBD1 might be the D (6 bases). The V end was cut by 5 bases, the J end by 8 bases, with 15 bases between. This CDR3 has 13 residues. The CDR3 DNA sequence: TGTGCCAGCAGTCCCGGACAGTTGGTCGGCTACACCTTC. The encoded protein is CASSPGQLVGYTF.

The gene calls are TRBV14 and TRBJ2-1; 10 bases align to TRBD2. The CDR3 spans 14 residues. CDR1 is SGHDN, CDR2 FVKESK, per germline. The ends lost 5 bases at V and 6 bases at J; junction bases unmatched: 4. For the CDR3, the DNA is TGTGCCAGCAGCAATAGCGGGAGGTTCAATGAGCAGTTCTTC. The encoded protein is CASSNSGRFNEQFF.

The chain combines TRBV6-1 with TRBJ2-6; D call uncertain. Trimming removed 6 bases from V and 0 bases from J, with 15 bases in between. CDR1 is MNHNS and CDR2 is SASEGT in the germline V gene. This CDR3 region has 17 residues. Here the CDR3 reads CASSRGGLTSGANVLTF. CDR3 nucleotides: TGTGCCAGCAGCAGAGGCGGCCTTACCTCTGGGGCCAACGTCCTGACTTTC.

The chain joins TRBV20-1 to TRBJ2-2; D is unclear. Trimming took off 0 bases at V and 0 bases at J, with 8 bases between the two ends. The CDR3 has 15 amino acids. Looked up from germline, CDR1 is DFQATT and CDR2 is SNEGSKA (reference sequence). The CDR3 bases are TGCAGTGCTAGAGATGCCCGAACGAACACCGGGGAGCTGTTTTTT. As protein: CSARDARTNTGELFF.

The chain joins TRBV4-3 to TRBJ2-1; 7 nucleotides align to TRBD2. V gave up 2 bases and J gave up 0 bases; unmatched junction bases: 4. This CDR3 comprises 16 residues. CDR1 and CDR2 from the germline V gene are LGHNA and YSLEER. CDR3 protein: CASSQRASGSYNEQFF. CDR3 bases: TGCGCCAGCAGCCAAAGGGCTAGCGGCTCCTACAATGAGCAGTTCTTC.

V usage is TRBV5-1 and J usage is TRBJ2-5; D not certain. Germline CDR1 is SGHRS and CDR2 is YFSETQ. V was trimmed by 1 base and J by 5 bases, leaving 12 bases between them. This CDR3 region has 14 residues. CDR3 in amino acids: CASSLLTARETQYF. CDR3 nucleotide sequence: TGCGCCAGCAGCTTGTTGACGGCTCGGGAGACCCAGTACTTC.

The genes are TRBV5-6 and TRBJ2-4; 8 positions match TRBD2. This CDR3 spans 13 amino acids. CDR1 and CDR2 from the germline V gene are SGHDT and YYEEEE. V dropped 4 bases and J dropped 7; count of bases not matched to a gene: 4. The CDR3 nucleotides read TGTGCCAGCAGCCCAGCGGGGGCCAACATTCAGTACTTC. Translated: CASSPAGANIQYF.

In its sample, this clonotype was seen a few times. The J gene is TRBJ2-7, the V gene TRBV7-2; tentative D call: TRBD2 (6 bases). V was shortened by 0 bases and J by 0 bases, with 9 bases between the two germline ends. This CDR3 has 15 residues. CDR1 and CDR2 (germline): SGHTA, FQGNSA. CDR3 in amino acids: CASSLAISGSYEQYF. For the CDR3, the DNA is TGTGCCAGCAGCTTAGCGATTAGCGGCTCCTACGAGCAGTACTTC.

As DNA, the CDR3 is TGTGCCATCACCTCCGGGACAGGGAACACTGAAGCTTTCTTT. Encoded protein: CAITSGTGNTEAFF. The V call is TRBV10-3, the J call TRBJ1-1, with 8 bases lining up with TRBD1. The CDR3 sequence is 14 residues long. Germline assignment: CDR1 ENHRY and CDR2 SYGVKD. The V gene end was trimmed by 7 bases and the J gene end by 1 base; junction bases not matched to a gene: 5.

The J gene is TRBJ2-2, the V gene TRBV20-1; either TRBD1 or TRBD2 may supply D (5 bases each). The CDR3 sequence is 13 residues long. Germline V lookup: CDR1 DFQATT, CDR2 SNEGSKA (reference sequence). V lost 3 bases and J 4 bases, leaving 9 bases between the germline ends. The CDR3 loop is CSARGTVTGELFF. Written as DNA, the CDR3 is TGCAGTGCTAGGGGGACGGTCACCGGGGAGCTGTTTTTT.

This clonotype was seen many times. The rearrangement joins TRBV5-1 to TRBJ2-5; a possible D gene is TRBD1 (5 bases). Per germline, CDR1 SGHRS and CDR2 YFSETQ. The ends were cut back, 1 base at V and 2 bases at J, with 9 bases in the middle. This CDR3 is built from 14 residues. Here the CDR3 reads CASSLQGDQETQYF. The CDR3 DNA sequence: TGCGCCAGCAGCTTGCAAGGGGATCAAGAGACCCAGTACTTC.

Only a few counts were recorded for this clonotype. V usage is TRBV20-1 and J usage is TRBJ2-7; TRBD2 matches at 9 bases. The germline CDR1 and CDR2 sequences are DFQATT and SNEGSKA (reference sequence). The ends lost 3 bases at V and 1 base at J; junction bases unmatched: 4. The CDR3 sequence is 14 residues long. CDR3 in amino acids: CSASLTSGSYEQYF. CDR3 DNA sequence: TGCAGTGCTAGTTTAACTAGCGGGTCCTACGAGCAGTACTTC.

V gene TRBV7-2 combines with J gene TRBJ1-5; a weak D match, TRBD1 (5 bases). There are 16 residues in the CDR3. Trimming took off 1 base at V and 3 bases at J, with 13 bases between the two ends. Germline CDR1 SGHTA, CDR2 FQGNSA. This CDR3 is CASSLGPPRDNQPQHF. The DNA for the CDR3 is TGTGCCAGCAGCTTAGGTCCACCCAGGGACAATCAGCCCCAGCATTTT. Combining the CDR3 with reference TRBV7-2 and TRBJ1-5 gives the whole variable domain GAGVSQSPSNKVTEKGKDVELRCDPISGHTALYWYRQSLGQGLEFLIYFQGNSAPDKSGLPSDRFSAERTGGSVSTLTIQRTQQEDSAVYLCASSLGPPRDNQPQHFGDGTRLSIL.

There are many counts of this clonotype. The chain has TRBV5-1 and TRBJ1-1; no clear D. The length of the CDR3 is 15 residues. Germline V gene data show CDR1 as SGHRS and CDR2 as YFSETQ. Trimming pared 0 bases from V and 5 bases from J, leaving 14 bases between. The CDR3 protein is CASSLGYGTQTEAFF. DNA for the CDR3: TGCGCCAGCAGCTTGGGGTATGGAACCCAGACTGAAGCTTTCTTT. The full variable domain, with the rest looked up from reference TRBV5-1 and TRBJ1-1, is KAGVTQTPRYLIKTRGQQVTLSCSPISGHRSVSWYQQTPGQGLQFLFEYFSETQRNKGNFPGRFSGRQFSNSRSEMNVSTLELGDSALYLCASSLGYGTQTEAFFGQGTRLTVV.

The V call is TRBV7-9, the J call TRBJ2-7; tentatively, D is TRBD2 (5 bases). The germline CDR1 and CDR2 sequences are SEHNR and FQNEAQ (reference sequence). The CDR3 is made up of 12 amino acids. V was clipped by 4 bases and J by 9 bases, with 13 bases between them. CDR3 nucleotides: TGTGCCAGCAGCTCCGATCGTGCGGGGCAGTACTTC. The encoded protein is CASSSDRAGQYF. Combining the CDR3 with reference TRBV7-9 and TRBJ2-7 gives the whole variable domain DTGVSQNPRHKITKRGQNVTFRCDPISEHNRLYWYRQTLGQGPEFLTYFQNEAQLEKSRLLSDRFSAERPKGSFSTLEIQRTEQGDSAMYLCASSSDRAGQYFGPGTRLTVT.

The table lists this clonotype with many counts. The chain couples TRBV4-2 to TRBJ1-4; D is perhaps TRBD1 (5 bases). Trimming removed 0 bases at V and 0 bases at J, with 5 bases between. CDR3 length equals 15 residues. Germline V CDR1 and CDR2: LGHNA, YNFKEQ. CDR3: CASSQEGATNEKLFF. The CDR3 bases are TGTGCCAGCAGCCAAGAAGGGGCAACTAATGAAAAACTGTTTTTT.

V is TRBV20-1 and J is TRBJ2-1; the D is unclear. This CDR3 is 13 amino acids long. V gave up 4 bases and J gave up 5 bases, with 12 bases separating them. The germline V gene encodes CDR1 DFQATT and CDR2 SNEGSKA (reference sequence). CDR3 nucleotides: TGCAGTGCTACCGAGAAGTCTGACAATGAGCAGTTCTTC. Its translation is CSATEKSDNEQFF.

This clonotype was seen more than once but under ten times. V usage is TRBV12-3 or TRBV12-4 and J usage is TRBJ2-3; D might be TRBD1 (5 bases). This CDR3 is 13 amino acids long. Trimming took 8 bases from V and 4 from J, leaving 13 bases between them. CDR3 sequence (DNA): TGTGCCAGCGGGGCTGCATGGGCAGATACGCAGTATTTT. Translation gives CASGAAWADTQYF.

The gene calls are TRBV12-3 or TRBV12-4 and TRBJ2-6; unclear D gene. The V end was cut by 5 bases, the J end by 0 bases, with 14 bases between. This CDR3 region has 17 residues. In DNA, the CDR3 is TGTGCCAGCAGTGCTCCAGGAAAGAGCTCTGGGGCCAACGTCCTGACTTTC. Encoded protein: CASSAPGKSSGANVLTF.

This clonotype was seen a few times. The rearrangement uses TRBV11-2 and TRBJ2-5; D possibly corresponds to TRBD2 (5 bases). The germline V and J ends were trimmed by 5 bases and 5 bases, with 27 bases remaining between them. The germline gives CDR1 SGHAT, CDR2 FQNNGV. The CDR3 extends over 18 amino acids. CDR3: CASSHQLRGRAVSETQYF. The CDR3 region has the DNA TGTGCCAGCAGCCATCAGCTTAGAGGGCGGGCCGTTAGTGAGACCCAGTACTTC.

At least ten counts were recorded for this clonotype. CDR3 bases: TGTGCCAGCAGCTTTACTTATAGCGGGGAGCTGTTTTTT. Its translation: CASSFTYSGELFF. The J gene is TRBJ2-2, the V gene TRBV7-6; D remains unclear. Per the germline V gene, CDR1 is SGHVS and CDR2 is FNYEAQ. The CDR3 covers 13 residues. V was clipped by 3 bases and J by 7 bases, with 9 bases between them. Full variable domain (rest looked up from reference TRBV7-6 and TRBJ2-2): GAGVSQSPRYKVTKRGQDVALRCDPISGHVSLYWYRQALGQGPEFLTYFNYEAQQDKSGLPNDRFSAERPEGSISTLTIQRTEQRDSAMYRCASSFTYSGELFFGEGSRLTVL.

The CDR3 loop is CASRATSGSTDTQYF. CDR3 sequence (DNA): TGTGCCAGCAGGGCGACTAGCGGTAGCACAGATACGCAGTATTTT. The V gene is TRBV12-3 or TRBV12-4, the J gene TRBJ2-3; 9 nucleotides line up with TRBD2. The V gene end was trimmed by 6 bases and the J gene end by 0 bases; junction bases not matched to a gene: 4. The CDR3 length is 15 residues.

About this clonotype: One end of the junction does not line up with germline, which may come from a read error. This chain joins TRBV20-1 and TRBJ2-5; 7 nucleotides align to TRBD1. Looked up from germline, CDR1 is DFQATT and CDR2 is SNEGSKA (reference sequence). The CDR3 has 13 amino acids. CDR3 loop: CSARDRFGETQYF. CDR3 nucleotide sequence: TGCAGTGCTAGGGACAGGTTCGGGGAGACCCAATACTTC.

This clonotype was seen only a few times. This rearrangement joins TRBV29-1 to TRBJ1-3; possibly TRBD1 for D (5 bases). Germline lookup yields CDR1 SQVTM and CDR2 ANQGSEA. The CDR3 sequence is 14 residues long. V dropped 0 bases and J dropped 4 bases, with 10 bases sitting between them. CDR3 coding DNA: TGCAGCGTTGAAGATCCTTACAGGGGAAACACCATATATTTT. It encodes CSVEDPYRGNTIYF.

This clonotype was picked up a small number of times. The chain links TRBV3-1 to TRBJ2-2; D gene ambiguous. Germline CDR1 is LGHDT and CDR2 is YNNKEL (reference sequence). The CDR3 runs 12 residues. The ends were cut back, 4 bases at V and 6 bases at J, with 6 bases in the middle. Written as DNA, the CDR3 is TGTGCCAGCAGCCCGAGTCCCGGGGAGCTGTTTTTT. It translates to CASSPSPGELFF.